What follows describes a single TCR beta chain. This sample was included in a study of control samples from healthy donors and cancer patients. Repertoires were generated with immunoSEQ multiplex PCR, while TCRdb's copy carries only in-frame clones and drops some. The sample holds 150,000 or so clones, 91% seen once. Trimming removed 0 bases at V and 7 bases at J, with 11 bases between. This CDR3 comprises 15 residues. Germline loops: CDR1 SGHRS, CDR2 YFSETQ. The gene calls are TRBV5-1 and TRBJ1-6, with D perhaps TRBD1 (5 bases). Input material: blood. The sequence came from a man in his late teens or twenties in good health. CDR3 nucleotides: TGCGCCAGCAGCTTGGTGGGGGGGACGAATTCACCCCTCCACTTT. It yields the protein CASSLVGGTNSPLHF.